Listed below are T cell receptor beta chains from one sample, sequenced in a study of CD8 T cells in Susac syndrome. TCRdb itself ran the immunoSEQ multiplex PCR reads through MiXCR, one entry per CDR3 protein. The sample has over 140,000 distinct CDR3 sequences, 95% seen once. The specimen was CD4+ T cells from PBMCs. All receptors come from a human donor with Susac syndrome. Each CDR3 is given with its conserved first and last residue. Clone size is stated in some rows and not others, as once, few, many or a class when expanded.

clone_size,j_call,v_call,cdr3_aa
once,TRBJ2-2,TRBV18,CASSPSASSTGELFF
NA,TRBJ1-1,TRBV30,CAWSPPARGTEAFF
NA,TRBJ1-2,TRBV23-1,CASSLPNYGYTF
few,TRBJ2-4,TRBV7-9,CASSLQGGDIQYF
NA,TRBJ1-1,TRBV20-1,CSARRGANTEAFF
NA,TRBJ1-4,TRBV29-1,CSGSRRLSEKLFF
NA,TRBJ1-2,TRBV30,CAWSVAGVYGYTF
NA,TRBJ1-3,TRBV28,CARPQILSGNTIYF
NA,TRBJ1-1,TRBV30,CAWRGRGGSTEAFF
NA,TRBJ2-7,TRBV9,CASSPSPGATYEQYF
once,TRBJ2-7,TRBV12-3/TRBV12-4,CASSLPFHEQYF
NA,TRBJ1-3,TRBV3-1,CASSQGQRNTIYF
NA,TRBJ1-4,TRBV9,CASSEMTGINEKLFF
NA,TRBJ1-2,TRBV7-2,CASSLAIPGYGYTF
once,TRBJ2-5,TRBV18,CASSPSWETQKPYGTQYF
NA,TRBJ1-1,TRBV2,CASGRQRLNTEAFF
once,TRBJ2-7,TRBV20-1,CSAIESSARYEQYF
NA,TRBJ2-7,TRBV13,CASSQGLAGGPLSYEQYF
NA,TRBJ2-5,TRBV5-4,CASSRGSQETQYF
NA,TRBJ2-1,TRBV7-3,CASSQSGLGYNEQFF
NA,TRBJ1-6,TRBV5-1,CASRQGESSPLHF
NA,TRBJ1-5,TRBV5-1,CASSLEGNNQPQHF
NA,TRBJ1-1,TRBV18,CASSPPKGRSGAFF
once,TRBJ2-1,TRBV7-3,CASSFSVSNEQFF
once,TRBJ2-7,TRBV15,CATSRGGLEEQYF
NA,TRBJ1-6,TRBV7-9,CASTPPGTANSPLHF
NA,TRBJ1-1,TRBV7-9,CASSPGQGKAGEAFF
NA,TRBJ2-4,TRBV19,CASSISTGTGNIQYF
NA,TRBJ2-3,TRBV29-1,CSVEGRRGVTDTQYF
NA,TRBJ2-1,TRBV29-1,CSVETGTSPNEQFF
NA,TRBJ2-1,TRBV7-9,CAQPRGAGDEQFF
NA,TRBJ2-7,TRBV19,CASSSGGGYEQYF
NA,TRBJ2-7,TRBV9,CASSVGQQGGEQYF
once,TRBJ2-4,TRBV14,CASGGHPRNIQYF
NA,TRBJ2-3,TRBV7-9,CAGSGTDTQYF
NA,TRBJ2-3,TRBV20-1,CSAQTRKYSTDTQYF
NA,TRBJ2-4,TRBV20-1,CSASGQDVNIQYF
NA,TRBJ1-2,TRBV7-2,CASSPVLTATGGYGYTF
NA,TRBJ2-7,TRBV27,CASGLAGARGEQYF
NA,TRBJ2-3,TRBV30,CAWRVPASGASDTQYF
NA,TRBJ2-7,TRBV20-1,CSGGEWEGEQYF
NA,TRBJ2-1,TRBV20-1,CSALADPSSYNEQFF
NA,TRBJ1-2,TRBV19,CASSRDTNYGYTF
NA,TRBJ2-3,TRBV2,CASRPRANTDTQYF
few,TRBJ2-7,TRBV3-1,CASSQVAYEQYF